The 20 T cell receptor beta chains reported below all come from one sample, sequenced in a study of T cells in Graves' hyperthyroidism and ophthalmopathy. From RNA transcripts, TCR beta CDR3 regions were amplified. TCR CDR3 underwent first-round RT-PCR with the HTBI primer set. From the multiplex PCR reads, TCRdb called clonotypes with MiXCR, one entry per CDR3 protein. Of under 650,000 distinct CDR3 sequences in the sample, about a sixth were seen once. Input material: blood. Receptor source: a woman under 40 with Graves' hyperthyroidism.

V and J are TRBV27 and TRBJ1-1; D is uncertain. V lost 3 bases to trimming and J lost 6 bases, with 20 bases between them. Germline CDR1 and CDR2: MNHEY and SMNVEV (reference sequence). The CDR3 contains 16 residues. The CDR3 sequence is CASSFQRHGFQPEAFF. In DNA form, the CDR3 reads TGTGCCAGCAGTTTTCAGAGGCACGGGTTTCAGCCTGAAGCTTTCTTT.

The V call is TRBV29-1, the J call TRBJ1-5, with 7 bases identical to TRBD1. V was clipped by 6 bases and J by 1 base; unmatched bases: 3. CDR3 length: 13 residues. The V gene's germline CDR1 is SQVTM and CDR2 ANQGSEA. This CDR3 is CSVRGVSNQPQHF. DNA of the CDR3: TGCAGCGTCAGGGGGGTGAGCAATCAGCCCCAGCATTTT.

V usage is TRBV7-9 and J usage is TRBJ2-1; 7 bases fit TRBD1. This CDR3 spans 14 amino acids. The ends lost 2 bases at V and 7 bases at J; junction bases unmatched: 5. Germline-derived CDR1 and CDR2 are SEHNR and FQNEAQ (reference sequence). The CDR3 sequence is CASSLTARGNEQFF. Here the CDR3 DNA reads TGTGCCAGCAGCTTAACGGCCAGGGGGAATGAGCAGTTCTTC.

The chain recombines TRBV3-1 with TRBJ1-2; TRBD1 matches at 8 bases. V was clipped by 0 bases and J by 7 bases; unmatched bases: 4. Germline V CDR1 and CDR2: LGHDT, YNNKEL (reference sequence). The CDR3 runs to 14 residues. CDR3 residues: CASSQDVTGGGYTF. The CDR3 DNA is TGTGCCAGCAGCCAAGACGTAACAGGGGGTGGCTACACCTTC.

This clonotype was observed at least ten times. The chain uses TRBV9 and TRBJ2-3; D tentatively fits TRBD1 or TRBD2 (5 bases each). Trimming left V 4 bases short and J 4 bases short, with 16 bases between. Per the germline V gene, CDR1 is SGDLS and CDR2 is YYNGEE. This CDR3 contains 15 residues. Here the CDR3 DNA reads TGTGCCAGCAGCTCCCGGGACCTCGACGCAGATACGCAGTATTTT. Translating it yields CASSSRDLDADTQYF.

This clonotype came up many times. The chain carries TRBV28 and TRBJ2-1; 8 nucleotides agree with TRBD1. Germline CDR1 MDHEN, CDR2 SYDVKM. The CDR3 is made up of 16 amino acids. V was pared by 6 bases and J by 3 bases, with 10 bases of the junction left unmatched. The CDR3: CASRQSGTGIYNEQFF. The CDR3 DNA follows: TGTGCCAGCAGACAGTCCGGGACAGGAATCTACAATGAGCAGTTCTTC.

Ten or more counts support this clonotype. The chain is built from TRBV20-1 and TRBJ2-5; the D is unclear. The V end was cut by 0 bases, the J end by 1 base, with 9 bases between. This CDR3 has 14 amino acids. From germline, CDR1 is DFQATT and CDR2 SNEGSKA (reference sequence). CDR3 coding DNA: TGCAGTGCTAGAGATCGTCGGGCCCAAGAGACCCAGTACTTC. It encodes CSARDRRAQETQYF.

There are many counts of this clonotype. J is TRBJ2-3 and V is TRBV20-1; 12 positions agree with TRBD2. The CDR3 is 16 residues long. With V trimmed by 3 bases and J by 3 bases, 7 bases remained unmatched. Germline-derived CDR1 and CDR2 are DFQATT and SNEGSKA (reference sequence). CDR3 DNA sequence: TGCAGTGCTAGGGCCCTAGCGGGAGGGCCGACAGATACGCAGTATTTT. This gives the protein CSARALAGGPTDTQYF.

On this clonotype itself: One end of the junction varies from germline; a read error may be responsible. The chain has TRBV2 and TRBJ2-4; D uncertain. The germline gives CDR1 SNHLY, CDR2 FYNNEI. The CDR3 covers 11 residues. This CDR3 reads CAGSEPRTEYF. The CDR3, as DNA: TGTGCCGGCAGTGAACCGAGGACGGAGTACTTC.

The chain is built from TRBV5-1 and TRBJ2-5, with 8 bases matching TRBD2. Germline V gives CDR1 SGHRS, CDR2 YFSETQ. V gave up 5 bases and J gave up 3 bases; unmatched junction bases: 3. This CDR3 is 13 amino acids long. The CDR3 DNA is TGCGCCAGCAGTAATAGCGGGAAAGAGACCCAGTACTTC. Amino acids: CASSNSGKETQYF.

About this clonotype itself: Given a much more abundant clone one base away, this may be a read error. The chain is built from TRBV11-2 and TRBJ2-7, with D possibly being TRBD2 (5 bases). The CDR3 is 15 residues long. Germline V CDR1 and CDR2: SGHAT, FQNNGV. This CDR3 is CASGLSGSTLYEQYF. The DNA of the CDR3 is TGTGCCAGCGGCTTATCGGGGTCCACCCTCTACGAGCAGTACTTC.

This clonotype was observed many times. The rearrangement links TRBV3-1 to TRBJ1-5; D is undetermined. Germline V gives CDR1 LGHDT, CDR2 YNNKEL (reference sequence). There are 17 residues in the CDR3. With 1 base removed from V and 0 bases from J, the gap between germline ends came to 13 bases. This CDR3 is CASSQGRNPVSNQPQHF. The CDR3 DNA reads as TGTGCCAGCAGCCAAGGACGGAACCCCGTTAGCAATCAGCCCCAGCATTTT. The variable domain in full, with the rest retrieved from reference TRBV3-1 and TRBJ1-5, is DTAVSQTPKYLVTQMGNDKSIKCEQNLGHDTMYWYKQDSKKFLKIMFSYNNKELIINETVPNRFSPKSPDKAHLNLHINSLELGDSAVYFCASSQGRNPVSNQPQHFGDGTRLSIL.

The genes are TRBV7-9 and TRBJ1-2; 10 bases are shared with TRBD1. The CDR3 consists of 15 residues. The V gene's germline CDR1 is SEHNR and CDR2 FQNEAQ (reference sequence). The ends lost 5 bases at V and 6 bases at J; junction bases unmatched: 9. The CDR3 DNA reads TGTGCCAGCAGCCCAGCCCGGGACAGGGGAGATGGCTACACCTTC. Translating it yields CASSPARDRGDGYTF.

This clonotype was counted a single time. V and J are TRBV12-3 or TRBV12-4 and TRBJ1-1; D is ambiguous. CDR3 length: 12 residues. V lost 10 bases to trimming and J lost 8 bases, with 17 bases between them. CDR3: CATNLRSTEAFF. Here the CDR3 DNA reads TGTGCCACCAATTTGAGGTCCACAGAAGCTTTCTTT.

Many counts were recorded for this clonotype. CDR3 nucleotide sequence: TGCAGTGCCCACGGTAACGAGCAGTACTTC. This gives the protein CSAHGNEQYF. The chain employs TRBV20-1 and TRBJ2-7; D unclear. Germline V gene sequence: CDR1 DFQATT, CDR2 SNEGSKA (reference sequence). Trimming pared 6 bases from V and 5 bases from J, leaving 8 bases between. The CDR3 runs 10 residues.

This clonotype was counted at least ten times. The chain recombines TRBV5-1 with TRBJ2-7, with D hard to call. The CDR3 totals 14 residues. Trimming removed 0 bases from V and 3 bases from J, with 10 bases in between. The germline V gene has CDR1 SGHRS and CDR2 YFSETQ. The DNA for the CDR3 is TGCGCCAGCAGCTTGGTTGGGTCTTACTACGAGCAGTACTTC. As protein: CASSLVGSYYEQYF.

There are many counts of this clonotype. The rearrangement links TRBV3-1 to TRBJ2-1, with D unclear. The length of the CDR3 is 15 residues. Germline CDR1 reads LGHDT; CDR2 reads YNNKEL (reference sequence). The V gene lost 4 bases and the J gene lost 5 bases, with 15 bases spanning the gap. CDR3 bases: TGTGCCAGCAGCCTCGTTCCCGGAAGCAACAATGAGCAGTTCTTC. This sequence encodes CASSLVPGSNNEQFF.

This clonotype was observed many times. The gene calls are TRBV28 and TRBJ2-3, with D uncertain. V was trimmed by 5 bases and J by 2 bases, leaving 14 bases between them. In germline, CDR1 is MDHEN, CDR2 SYDVKM. The CDR3 loop spans 15 amino acids. The CDR3: CASSPYKESTDTQYF. The CDR3 DNA is TGTGCCAGCAGTCCCTACAAGGAATCCACAGATACGCAGTATTTT.

Many counts were recorded for this clonotype. The chain combines TRBV20-1 with TRBJ1-1, with D possibly TRBD1 on 5 matching bases. V was pared by 0 bases and J by 2 bases, with 13 bases between. Germline CDR1 DFQATT, CDR2 SNEGSKA (reference sequence). This CDR3 is built from 15 residues. CDR3 DNA: TGCAGTGCTAGAGATAGGGACGGGATAAACACTGAAGCTTTCTTT. It yields the protein CSARDRDGINTEAFF.

In its sample, this clonotype was seen many times. The rearrangement joins TRBV30 to TRBJ2-5; D might be TRBD1 or TRBD2, each matching 6 bases. This CDR3 has 15 amino acids. CDR1 is GTSNPN and CDR2 is SVGIG in the germline V gene (reference sequence). V lost 4 bases and J 2 bases, leaving 17 bases between the germline ends. The CDR3 sequence: CAWTPMGGVQETQYF. The CDR3 DNA is TGTGCCTGGACTCCCATGGGGGGCGTTCAAGAGACCCAGTACTTC.